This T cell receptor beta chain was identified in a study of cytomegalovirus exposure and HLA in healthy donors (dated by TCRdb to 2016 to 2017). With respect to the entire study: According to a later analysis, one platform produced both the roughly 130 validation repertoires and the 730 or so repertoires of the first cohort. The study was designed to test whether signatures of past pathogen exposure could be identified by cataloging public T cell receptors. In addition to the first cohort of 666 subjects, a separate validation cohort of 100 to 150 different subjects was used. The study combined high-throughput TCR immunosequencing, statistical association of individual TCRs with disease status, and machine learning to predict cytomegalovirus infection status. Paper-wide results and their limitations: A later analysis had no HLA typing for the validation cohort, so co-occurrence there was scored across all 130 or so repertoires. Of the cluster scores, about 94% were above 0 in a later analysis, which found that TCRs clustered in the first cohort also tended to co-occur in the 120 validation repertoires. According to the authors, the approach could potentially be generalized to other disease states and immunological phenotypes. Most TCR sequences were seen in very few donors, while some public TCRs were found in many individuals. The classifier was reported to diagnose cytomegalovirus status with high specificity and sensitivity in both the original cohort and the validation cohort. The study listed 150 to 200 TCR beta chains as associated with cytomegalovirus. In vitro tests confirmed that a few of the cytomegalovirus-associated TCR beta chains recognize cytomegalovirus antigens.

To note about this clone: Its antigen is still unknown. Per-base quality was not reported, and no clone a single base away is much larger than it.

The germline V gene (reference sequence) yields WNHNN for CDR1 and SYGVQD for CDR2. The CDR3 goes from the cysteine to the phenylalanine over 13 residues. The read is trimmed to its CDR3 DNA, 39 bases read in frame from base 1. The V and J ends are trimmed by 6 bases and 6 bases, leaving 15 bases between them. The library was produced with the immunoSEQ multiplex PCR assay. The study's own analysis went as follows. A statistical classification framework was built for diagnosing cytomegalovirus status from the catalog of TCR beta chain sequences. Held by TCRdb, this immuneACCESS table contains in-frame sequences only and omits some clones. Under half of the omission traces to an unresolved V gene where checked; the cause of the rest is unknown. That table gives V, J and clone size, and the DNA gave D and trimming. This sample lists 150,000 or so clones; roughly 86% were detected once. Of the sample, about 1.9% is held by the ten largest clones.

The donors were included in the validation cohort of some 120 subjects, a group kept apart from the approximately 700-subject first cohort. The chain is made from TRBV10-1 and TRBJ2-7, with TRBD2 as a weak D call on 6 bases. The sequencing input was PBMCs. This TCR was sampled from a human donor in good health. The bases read TGCGCCAGCAGCTTAGAGGAGGGTTCCGAGCAGTACTTC. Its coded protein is CASSLEEGSEQYF.